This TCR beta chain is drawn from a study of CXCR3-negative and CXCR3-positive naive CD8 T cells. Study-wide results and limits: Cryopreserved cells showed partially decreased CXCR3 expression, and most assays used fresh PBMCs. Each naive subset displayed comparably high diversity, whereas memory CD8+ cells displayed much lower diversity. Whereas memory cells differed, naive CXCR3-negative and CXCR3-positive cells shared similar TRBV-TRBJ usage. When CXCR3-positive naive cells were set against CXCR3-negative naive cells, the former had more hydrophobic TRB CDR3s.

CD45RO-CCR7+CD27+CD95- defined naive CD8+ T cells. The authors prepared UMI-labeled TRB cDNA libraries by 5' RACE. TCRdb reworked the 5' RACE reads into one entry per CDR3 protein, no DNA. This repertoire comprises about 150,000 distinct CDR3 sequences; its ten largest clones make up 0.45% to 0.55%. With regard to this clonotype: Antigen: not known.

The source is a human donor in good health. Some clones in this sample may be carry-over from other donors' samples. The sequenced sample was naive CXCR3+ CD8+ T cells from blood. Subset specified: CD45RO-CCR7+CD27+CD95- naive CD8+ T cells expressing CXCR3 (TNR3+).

The CDR3 loop reads CAISPLLEGANYGYTF. The gene calls are TRBV10-3 and TRBJ1-2. This CDR3 region has 16 residues. The germline gives CDR1 ENHRY, CDR2 SYGVKD.